A selection of T cell receptor beta chains follows, all from one sample in a study of beta chain features in type 1 diabetes. Profiled with immunoSEQ multiplex PCR; TCRdb holds only in-frame clones, not every one. This table has 350,000 to 450,000 clones, more than 13% appearing once. The sequencing sample was made of naive CD4+ T cells from blood. Receptors originate from a young woman in good health. Both conserved end residues are part of each CDR3. The D gene is left open where the match is weak. Only part of the rows carry a size: once, few, many, or a class if the clone is expanded.

v_call	cdr3_length	j_call	d_call	clone_size	cdr3_nt	cdr3_aa
TRBV29-1	13	TRBJ1-2	.	.	TGCAGCGCCGAACAGGGTATCGGCTATGGCTACACCTTC	CSAEQGIGYGYTF
TRBV9	12	TRBJ1-2	.	.	TGTGCCAGCAGCGCTATAGGGGATGGCTACACCTTC	CASSAIGDGYTF
TRBV7-9	13	TRBJ2-1	TRBD1	few	TGTGCCAGCAGCTGGGGACAGGACAATGAGCAGTTCTTC	CASSWGQDNEQFF
TRBV28	15	TRBJ1-2	TRBD1	few	TGTGCCAGCAGTGGGACAGGTGGGGCGCACTATGGCTACACCTTC	CASSGTGGAHYGYTF
TRBV28	14	TRBJ1-2	.	.	TGTGCCAGCAGCCCTGCGACGGGAAACTATGGCTACACCTTC	CASSPATGNYGYTF
TRBV2	13	TRBJ1-2	TRBD1	few	TGTGCCAGCAGGGGACAGGGGATATATGGCTACACCTTC	CASRGQGIYGYTF
TRBV7-9	14	TRBJ2-1	.	.	TGTGCCAGCAGCTTAGATGCCAGCTACAATGAGCAGTTCTTC	CASSLDASYNEQFF
TRBV5-1	15	TRBJ2-1	TRBD2	.	TGCGCCAGCGGCCAACTAGCGGGAGTCTCAAATGAGCAGTTCTTC	CASGQLAGVSNEQFF
TRBV29-1	14	TRBJ2-2	TRBD1	few	TGCAGCGGACGACAGGGCCGGTACACCGGGGAGCTGTTTTTT	CSGRQGRYTGELFF
TRBV28	13	TRBJ2-5	.	few	TGTGCCAGCAGTTCCCATTCGGGAGAGACCCAGTACTTC	CASSSHSGETQYF
TRBV28	19	TRBJ2-5	TRBD2	.	TGTGCCAGCAGTTTGGGGCTAGCGGGCCCTCACGGTGGGCAAGAGACCCAGTACTTC	CASSLGLAGPHGGQETQYF
TRBV27	16	TRBJ1-5	.	few	TGTGCCAGCAGTTCCCAATCGGTTATGGGCAATCAGCCCCAGCATTTT	CASSSQSVMGNQPQHF
TRBV14	16	TRBJ2-7	TRBD1	.	TGTGCCAGCAGCCAAGATCGGACAGGGAAAGGAGACGAGCAGTACTTC	CASSQDRTGKGDEQYF
TRBV7-2	16	TRBJ2-5	TRBD2	.	TGTGCCAGCAGCTTGCAGGGACTAGCGGGGGGGGAGACCCAGTACTTC	CASSLQGLAGGETQYF
TRBV15	12	TRBJ2-4	.	.	TGTGCCACCAGCCGGGATTGGAACATTCAGTACTTC	CATSRDWNIQYF
TRBV9	15	TRBJ2-1	TRBD2	.	TGTGCCAGCAGCAAACGACTAGCGGTTAACAATGAGCAGTTCTTC	CASSKRLAVNNEQFF
TRBV7-2	13	TRBJ1-1	.	few	TGTGCCAGCAGCTTAGGGCAGAACACTGAAGCTTTCTTT	CASSLGQNTEAFF
TRBV30	15	TRBJ2-3	.	.	TGTGCCTGGAGTGGACTGCCACTGCGCACAGATACGCAGTATTTT	CAWSGLPLRTDTQYF
TRBV4-3	14	TRBJ2-5	TRBD2	.	TGCGCCAGCAGCCAAGAGGGGGGGGACGAGACCCAGTACTTC	CASSQEGGDETQYF
TRBV7-2	16	TRBJ2-7	TRBD1	few	TGTGCCAGCAGCCGCCCCTCGAGACAGGGGGCGTACGAGCAGTACTTC	CASSRPSRQGAYEQYF
TRBV6-1	15	TRBJ1-5	TRBD1	few	TGTGCCAGCAGTACAGGGGGTAGGGGCAATCAGCCCCAGCATTTT	CASSTGGRGNQPQHF
TRBV19	16	TRBJ2-7	TRBD1	.	TGTGCCAGTAGTACCCATAGGACAGGGCCCTCCTACGAGCAGTACTTC	CASSTHRTGPSYEQYF
TRBV9	15	TRBJ2-2	TRBD1	.	TGTGCCAGCAGCGTTACAGGGGGCCGCACCGGGGAGCTGTTTTTT	CASSVTGGRTGELFF
TRBV25-1	14	TRBJ1-1	.	once	TGTGCCAGCAGTCCGGCCCAGGGGAACACTGAAGCTTTCTTT	CASSPAQGNTEAFF
TRBV18	13	TRBJ2-7	.	.	TGTGCCAGCTCACCACAGGACTCCTACGAGCAGTACTTC	CASSPQDSYEQYF
TRBV30	11	TRBJ2-5	.	few	TGTGCCGCGAGACAGCAAGAGACCCAGTACTTC	CAARQQETQYF
TRBV9	16	TRBJ1-2	TRBD1	few	TGTGCCAGCAGCGCAAGGACAGGGGCGGGCCTCTATGGCTACACCTTC	CASSARTGAGLYGYTF
TRBV15	18	TRBJ2-1	.	.	TGTGCCACCAGCAGAGATATCGATGCGGTTAGCTCCTACAATGAGCAGTTCTTC	CATSRDIDAVSSYNEQFF
TRBV7-2	14	TRBJ1-2	.	.	TGTGCCAGCAGCTTACAGGGACTGAGCCAGGGCTACACCTTC	CASSLQGLSQGYTF
TRBV29-1	13	TRBJ1-1	.	.	TGCAGCGTTGGGGGACACTGGAACACTGAAGCTTTCTTT	CSVGGHWNTEAFF
TRBV28	11	TRBJ1-2	.	.	TGTGCCAGCAGCACCTCACAAGGCTACACCTTC	CASSTSQGYTF
TRBV5-6	13	TRBJ1-1	.	.	TGTGCCAGCAGTCCTCGGAGGAACACTGAAGCTTTCTTT	CASSPRRNTEAFF
TRBV11-3	13	TRBJ2-2	.	.	TGTGCCAGCAGCTTAAGCGGGCTCGGGGAGCTGTTTTTT	CASSLSGLGELFF
TRBV5-4	15	TRBJ1-1	.	few	TGTGCCAGCAGCTCCTCCTTTGTTGGGCACACTGAAGCTTTCTTT	CASSSSFVGHTEAFF
TRBV15	15	TRBJ2-5	.	few	TGTGCCACCAGCAGAGCAGGGGACGGACTCGAGACCCAGTACTTC	CATSRAGDGLETQYF
TRBV7-8	15	TRBJ1-5	.	.	TGTGCCAGCAGCCCCGCCACGGGGGGTGATCAGCCCCAGCATTTT	CASSPATGGDQPQHF
TRBV6-5	15	TRBJ2-1	.	few	TGTGCCAGCAGTTACTCGGAAGGCGTCAGGAATGAGCAGTTCTTC	CASSYSEGVRNEQFF
TRBV7-6	16	TRBJ2-7	TRBD2	.	TGTGCCAGCAGCCTCCGGGTAGGCGGGAGCTCCTACGAGCAGTACTTC	CASSLRVGGSSYEQYF
TRBV6-5	15	TRBJ2-7	.	.	TGTGCCAGCAGTTACTCGATGCGTCATCCCTACGAGCAGTACTTC	CASSYSMRHPYEQYF
TRBV6-6	14	TRBJ2-5	.	few	TGTGCCAGCAGTTACTCTATGCAGAAAGAGACCCAGTACTTC	CASSYSMQKETQYF
TRBV6-6	12	TRBJ1-2	.	.	TGTGCCAGCAGTTACGAGGTTCAGGGCTACACCTTC	CASSYEVQGYTF
TRBV5-1	14	TRBJ2-7	.	once	TGCGCCAGCAGCCTACCCTCTAGCTCCTACGAGCAGTACTTC	CASSLPSSSYEQYF
TRBV4-3	15	TRBJ1-4	TRBD1	.	TGCGCCAGCAGCCAAGGATGGGACAGGGTTGAAAAACTGTTTTTT	CASSQGWDRVEKLFF
TRBV29-1	13	TRBJ2-7	.	.	TGCAGCGTTGGTGGATGGGGGAGGAGCGAGCAGTACTTC	CSVGGWGRSEQYF
TRBV4-2	15	TRBJ2-7	TRBD1	few	TGTGCCAGCAGCCAAGAAAAAGGGACAGAGAGGGAGCAGTACTTC	CASSQEKGTEREQYF
TRBV29-1	14	TRBJ1-1	.	few	TGCAGCGTAGTGGACTACCCGATGAACACTGAAGCTTTCTTT	CSVVDYPMNTEAFF
TRBV9	17	TRBJ2-1	.	few	TGTGCCAGCAGCGTAGAGGGATCGACAGGGACTTACAATGAGCAGTTCTTC	CASSVEGSTGTYNEQFF
TRBV11-3	14	TRBJ2-7	TRBD2	.	TGTGCCAGCAGCTTAACCCCAACTAGCGGTGAGCAGTACTTC	CASSLTPTSGEQYF